Below, 17 T cell receptor beta chains from the same sample are listed, as sequenced in a study of T cell clusters in autoimmune cytopenias. TRB was amplified by touch-down multiplex PCR, primer pools A and B combined. TCRdb re-analyzed the multiplex PCR reads; it lists each CDR3 protein once, without DNA. The table for this sample gives 11,000 or so distinct CDR3 sequences. Each sample's input was 250 ng genomic DNA, 38,000 or so genome equivalents. This sample also belongs to another study, concerning T cell repertoires in aging, cancer and after chemotherapy.

Sequencing used peripheral blood. These receptors all come from a human donor in good health.

The V and J genes are TRBV12-3 or TRBV12-4 and TRBJ2-7; the TCRdb call, TRBD1, lacks DNA for checking. The CDR3 spans 13 residues. The CDR3 is CASSSTGVGEQYF.

This clonotype shows up as medium-sized by frequency. The chain recombines TRBV29-1 with TRBJ2-1; the D gene TCRdb calls, TRBD2, cannot be checked with no DNA. CDR1 SQVTM and CDR2 ANQGSEA come from the germline V gene. The length of the CDR3 is 13 residues. The CDR3: CSGRGGPYNEQFF.

This clonotype registers medium-sized (0.01 to 0.1%) by frequency. This chain uses TRBV29-1 with TRBJ1-1. The CDR3 extends over 12 amino acids. CDR1 and CDR2 (germline): SQVTM, ANQGSEA. CDR3 residues: CSVVRKNTEAFF.

The chain has TRBV10-3 and TRBJ2-3. Germline V lookup: CDR1 ENHRY, CDR2 SYGVKD. The CDR3 consists of 12 residues. The CDR3 is CAISESLDTQYF.

This chain connects TRBV12-3 or TRBV12-4 to TRBJ2-2. The CDR3 loop spans 16 amino acids. The chain's CDR3 is CASSLEATRNTGELFF.

CDR3 amino acids: CASSGDRVNTEAFF. The chain has TRBV6-6 and TRBJ1-1; TCRdb reports TRBD1, a call that lacks DNA to check it against. This CDR3 contains 14 residues. CDR1 and CDR2 (germline): MNHNY, SVGAGI (reference sequence).

CDR3 protein: CAWSIAGLRGYTF. The chain employs TRBV30 and TRBJ1-2. Germline V gene sequence: CDR1 GTSNPN, CDR2 SVGIG (reference sequence). CDR3 length: 13 residues.

This CDR3 reads CASSPPEQETQYF. The rearrangement uses TRBV18 and TRBJ2-5. This CDR3 has 13 residues. Germline CDR1 KGHSH, CDR2 LQKENI. The variable domain in full, completed from reference TRBV18 and TRBJ2-5, reads NAGVMQNPRHLVRRRGQEARLRCSPMKGHSHVYWYRQLPEEGLKFMVYLQKENIIDESGMPKERFSAEFPKEGPSILRIQQVVRGDSAAYFCASSPPEQETQYFGPGTRLLVL.

CDR3 in amino acids: CASSLPTASTDTQYF. The chain recombines TRBV5-4 with TRBJ2-3. The CDR3 is 15 amino acids. Germline CDR1 and CDR2: SGHNT and YYREEE (reference sequence).

CDR3 region: CASSLPADTQYF. The chain employs TRBV12-3 or TRBV12-4 and TRBJ2-3. The CDR3 consists of 12 residues.

V gene TRBV19 combines with J gene TRBJ2-1; the TCRdb call, TRBD1, lacks DNA for checking. The CDR3 is 13 residues long. Germline CDR1 is LNHDA and CDR2 is SQIVND (reference sequence). The CDR3 loop is CASSIRRGNEQFF.

According to its frequency, this clonotype is medium-sized. The chain joins TRBV6-4 to TRBJ2-1; TCRdb designates TRBD1, a call that cannot be tested without DNA. Germline CDR1 and CDR2: MRHNA and SNTAGT. This CDR3 has 11 amino acids. The CDR3 loop is CASSHMGEQFF.

The V and J genes are TRBV19 and TRBJ1-1. CDR1 is LNHDA, CDR2 SQIVND, per germline (reference sequence). This CDR3 is 15 amino acids long. This CDR3 reads CASSIGQTMNTEAFF.

The chain recombines TRBV20-1 with TRBJ2-3; the TCRdb call, TRBD2, lacks DNA for checking. CDR1 DFQATT and CDR2 SNEGSKA come from the germline V gene (reference sequence). The CDR3 has 15 residues. This CDR3 is CSAPSLRGSADTQYF.

The chain has TRBV30 and TRBJ1-1. The CDR3 extends over 13 amino acids. Per the germline V gene, CDR1 is GTSNPN and CDR2 is SVGIG (reference sequence). The CDR3 sequence is CAWSTLMNTEAFF.

This clonotype is medium-sized by frequency. V is TRBV19 and J is TRBJ2-1; TCRdb's assignment of TRBD1 cannot be checked, as there is no DNA. There are 15 residues in the CDR3. From germline, CDR1 is LNHDA and CDR2 SQIVND (reference sequence). CDR3 protein: CASNPTGTVYNEQFF. The full variable domain, completed using reference TRBV19 and TRBJ2-1, is DGGITQSPKYLFRKEGQNVTLSCEQNLNHDAMYWYRQDPGQGLRLIYYSQIVNDFQKGDIAEGYSVSREKKESFPLTVTSAQKNPTAFYLCASNPTGTVYNEQFFGPGTRLTVL.

The chain joins TRBV5-4 to TRBJ2-2. CDR1 is SGHNT, CDR2 YYREEE, per germline (reference sequence). This CDR3 comprises 16 residues. CDR3 residues: CASSQARDGNTGELFF.